This T cell receptor (beta chain) was profiled in a study of blood T cell repertoires in COVID-19. Study information: Samples taken during acute and convalescent COVID-19 were collected in the United States, Italy and Spain.

Participants' own reports of clinical history determined their cohort assignment. As processed by the authors: Researchers report that nucleated cell counts were estimated from reference gene primer amplification. Sequencing was performed with immunoSEQ multiplex PCR; in TCRdb, only in-frame clones are kept and a portion is missing. V and J calls and clone size are as listed in that table; D and trimming were resolved from the DNA. The sample includes some 140,000 clones, about four fifths seen only once; the top ten take approximately 8.4%. The germline V gene has CDR1 SQVTM and CDR2 ANQGSEA. The V end was cut by 1 base, the J end by 0 bases, with 12 bases between. The CDR3 spans 15 residues.

The sample consisted of PBMCs or T cells enriched from blood (not recorded which). This chain joins TRBV29-1 and TRBJ1-2; D perhaps matches TRBD1 (5 bases). This TCR derives from a man aged 50 to 60 who had recovered from COVID-19. The CDR3 sequence is CSVEVGEGTNYGYTF. The CDR3 DNA reads as TGCAGCGTTGAAGTGGGGGAGGGGACTAACTATGGCTACACCTTC.